Included here is one TCR beta chain sequence, with context. What it binds is not known. A sample-barcoded 5' primer and a J-beta primer mix were used in a second PCR of roughly 6 to 11 cycles. There were at least 2.5 million CDR3-containing paired-end reads obtained from each sample. TCRdb ran MiXCR on the 5' RACE reads and lists one entry per CDR3 protein. This table holds approximately 800,000 distinct CDR3 sequences, approximately 55% found once. This sample was taken from a study of blood T cells in healthy people across ages. Study-level points and caveats: With unsorted PBMCs, a conclusive comparison of naive versus antigen-experienced cells was not possible. Relative to aged donors, long-lived donors carried more naive CD4+ cells and displayed higher diversity.

The CDR3 runs 15 residues. In germline, CDR1 is MNHNS, CDR2 SASEGT. The chain joins TRBV6-1 to TRBJ2-7, with 8 bases lining up with TRBD1. With the DNA end fitting TRBJ2-5 better, the J assignment may be wrong. The receptor's source is a man aged 80 or over in good health. The sample comprised blood. This chain's CDR3 is CASSTASGGGETQYF. Written as DNA, the CDR3 is TGTGCCAGCAGTACCGCCTCAGGGGGCGGCGAGACCCAGTACTTC.